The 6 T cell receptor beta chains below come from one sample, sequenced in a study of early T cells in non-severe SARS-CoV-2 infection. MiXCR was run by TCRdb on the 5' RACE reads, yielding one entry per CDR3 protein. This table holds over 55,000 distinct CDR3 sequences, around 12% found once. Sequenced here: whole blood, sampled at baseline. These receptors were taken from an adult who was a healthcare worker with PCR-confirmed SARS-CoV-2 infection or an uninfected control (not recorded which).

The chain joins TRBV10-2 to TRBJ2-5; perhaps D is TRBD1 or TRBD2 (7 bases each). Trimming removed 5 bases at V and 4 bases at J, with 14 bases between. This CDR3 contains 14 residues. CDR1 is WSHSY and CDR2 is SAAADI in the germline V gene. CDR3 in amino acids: CASSQSGGGETQYF. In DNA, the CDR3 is TGCGCCAGCAGTCAATCAGGGGGGGGAGAGACCCAGTACTTC.

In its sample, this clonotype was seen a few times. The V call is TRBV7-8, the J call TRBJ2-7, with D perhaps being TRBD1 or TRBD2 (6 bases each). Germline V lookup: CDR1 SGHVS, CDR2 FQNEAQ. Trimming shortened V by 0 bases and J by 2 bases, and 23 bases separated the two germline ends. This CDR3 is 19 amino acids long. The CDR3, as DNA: TGTGCCAGCAGCTTAGCGACGGGGGCAGGGATGGTAGTTCCCTACGAGCAGTACTTC. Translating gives CASSLATGAGMVVPYEQYF. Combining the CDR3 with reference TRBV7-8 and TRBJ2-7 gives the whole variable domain GAGVSQSPRYKVAKRGQDVALRCDPISGHVSLFWYQQALGQGPEFLTYFQNEAQLDKSGLPSDRFFAERPEGSVSTLKIQRTQQEDSAVYLCASSLATGAGMVVPYEQYFGPGTRLTVT.

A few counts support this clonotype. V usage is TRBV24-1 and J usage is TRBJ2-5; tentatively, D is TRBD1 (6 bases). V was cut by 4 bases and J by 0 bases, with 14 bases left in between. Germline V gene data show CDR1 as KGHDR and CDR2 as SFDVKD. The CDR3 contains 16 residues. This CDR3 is CATSETGSPDQETQYF. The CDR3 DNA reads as TGTGCCACCAGTGAGACAGGTAGCCCGGACCAAGAGACCCAGTACTTC.

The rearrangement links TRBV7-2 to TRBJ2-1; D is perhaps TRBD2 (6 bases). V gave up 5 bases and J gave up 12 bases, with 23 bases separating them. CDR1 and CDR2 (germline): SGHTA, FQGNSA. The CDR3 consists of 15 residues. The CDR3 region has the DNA TGTGCCAGCAGCCTACCCCCCGGGACTCCAACCCGGCAGTTCTTC. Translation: CASSLPPGTPTRQFF.

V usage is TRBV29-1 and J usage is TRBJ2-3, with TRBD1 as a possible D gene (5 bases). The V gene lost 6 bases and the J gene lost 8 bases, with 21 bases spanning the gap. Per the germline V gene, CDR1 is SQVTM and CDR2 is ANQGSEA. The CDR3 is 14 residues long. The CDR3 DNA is TGCAGCGTACCAGGGCAGACGATATCAGTTACGCAGTATTTT. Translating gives CSVPGQTISVTQYF.

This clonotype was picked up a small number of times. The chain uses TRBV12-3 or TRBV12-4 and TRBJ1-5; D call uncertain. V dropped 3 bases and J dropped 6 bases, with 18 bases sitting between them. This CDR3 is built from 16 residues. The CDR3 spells CASSFRGRATIQPQHF. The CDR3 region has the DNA TGTGCCAGCAGTTTTCGAGGTCGGGCCACGATTCAGCCCCAGCATTTT.